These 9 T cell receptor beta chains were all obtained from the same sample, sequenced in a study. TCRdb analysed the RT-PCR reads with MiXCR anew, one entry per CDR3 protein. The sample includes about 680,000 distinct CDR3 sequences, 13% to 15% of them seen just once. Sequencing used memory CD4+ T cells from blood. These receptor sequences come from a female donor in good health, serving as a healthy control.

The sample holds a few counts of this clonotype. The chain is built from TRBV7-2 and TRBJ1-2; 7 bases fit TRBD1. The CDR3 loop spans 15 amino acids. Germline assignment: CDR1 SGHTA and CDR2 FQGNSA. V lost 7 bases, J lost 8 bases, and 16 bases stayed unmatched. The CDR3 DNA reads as TGTGCCAGCACCTCCTTAGGCCCAGGGGGGTTAGGCTACACCTTC. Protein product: CASTSLGPGGLGYTF.

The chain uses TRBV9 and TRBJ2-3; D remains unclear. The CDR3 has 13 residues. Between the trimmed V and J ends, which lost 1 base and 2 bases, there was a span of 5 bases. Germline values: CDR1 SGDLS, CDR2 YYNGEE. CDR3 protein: CASSVILTDTQYF. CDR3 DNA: TGTGCCAGCAGCGTAATCCTCACAGATACGCAGTATTTT.

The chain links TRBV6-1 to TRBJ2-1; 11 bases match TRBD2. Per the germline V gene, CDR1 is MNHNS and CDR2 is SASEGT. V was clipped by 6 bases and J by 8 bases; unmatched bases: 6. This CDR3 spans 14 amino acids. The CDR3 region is CASRIAGGHHEQFF. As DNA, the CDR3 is TGTGCCAGCAGGATAGCGGGAGGGCACCATGAGCAGTTCTTC.

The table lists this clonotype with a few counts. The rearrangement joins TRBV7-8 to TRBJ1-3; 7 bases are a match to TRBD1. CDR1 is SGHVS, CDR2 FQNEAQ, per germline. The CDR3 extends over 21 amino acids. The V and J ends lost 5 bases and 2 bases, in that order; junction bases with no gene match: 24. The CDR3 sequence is CASSLKPGQSTLLPTGNTIYF. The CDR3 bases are TGTGCCAGCAGCCTAAAACCGGGACAGTCGACTCTCCTACCGACTGGAAACACCATATATTTT.

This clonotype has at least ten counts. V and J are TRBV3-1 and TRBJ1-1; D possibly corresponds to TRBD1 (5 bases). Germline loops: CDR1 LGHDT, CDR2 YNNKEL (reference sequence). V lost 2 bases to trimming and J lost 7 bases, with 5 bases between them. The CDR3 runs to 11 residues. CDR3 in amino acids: CASSQTGEAFF. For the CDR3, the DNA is TGTGCCAGCAGCCAAACAGGTGAAGCTTTCTTT.

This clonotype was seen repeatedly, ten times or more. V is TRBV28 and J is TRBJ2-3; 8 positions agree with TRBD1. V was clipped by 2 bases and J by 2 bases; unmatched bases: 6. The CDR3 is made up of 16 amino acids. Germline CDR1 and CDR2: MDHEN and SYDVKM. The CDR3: CASSLGGTGVTDTQYF. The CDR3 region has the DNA TGTGCCAGCAGTTTAGGAGGGACAGGCGTCACAGATACGCAGTATTTT.

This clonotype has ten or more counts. CDR3 bases: TGTGCCAGCAGCTCCCTTGTAGGGACAAGCTATGGCTACACCTTC. It specifies CASSSLVGTSYGYTF. The chain uses TRBV7-9 and TRBJ1-2; a weak D match, TRBD1 (6 bases). V was clipped by 4 bases and J by 4 bases, with 16 bases between them. The CDR3 extends over 15 amino acids. Germline loops: CDR1 SEHNR, CDR2 FQNEAQ (reference sequence).

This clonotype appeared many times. The CDR3 nucleotides read TGTGCCAGCAGCGTAGATGATTACGCCAAAAACATTCAGTACTTC. Its translation: CASSVDDYAKNIQYF. This chain uses TRBV5-6 with TRBJ2-4, with D unresolved. Germline CDR1 and CDR2: SGHDT and YYEEEE. The CDR3 consists of 15 residues. V was clipped by 4 bases and J by 1 base, with 12 bases between them.

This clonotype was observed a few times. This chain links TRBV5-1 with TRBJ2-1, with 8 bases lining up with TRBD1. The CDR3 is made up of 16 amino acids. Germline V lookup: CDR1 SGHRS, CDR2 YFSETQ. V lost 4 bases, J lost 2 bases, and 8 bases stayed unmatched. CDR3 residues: CASSLSGTGAYNEQFF. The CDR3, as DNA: TGCGCCAGCAGCCTTTCAGGGACAGGCGCCTACAATGAGCAGTTCTTC.